Sequencing of this TCR beta chain was carried out in a study of blood T cell repertoires in COVID-19. The germline V gene has CDR1 SGHRS and CDR2 YFSETQ. The CDR3 has 16 residues. V gave up 0 bases and J gave up 3 bases, with 12 bases separating them. Libraries were prepared by immunoSEQ multiplex PCR; TCRdb keeps only in-frame clonotypes and omits some of them. Here the sample spans a few hundred thousand clones, around 86% being singletons. The receptor was isolated from a woman in her thirties with active or convalescent COVID-19. The gene calls are TRBV5-1 and TRBJ2-2, with D unresolved. Specimen: peripheral blood. The CDR3 DNA reads TGCGCCAGCAGCTTGGCCTCAGTCACGTACACCGGGGAGCTGTTTTTT. Its protein is CASSLASVTYTGELFF.